These T cell receptor beta chains were read from a single sample in a study of T cell repertoires in cytomegalovirus infection. A single record per CDR3 protein comes from TCRdb applying MiXCR to the reads. The sample consists of about 400,000 distinct CDR3 sequences, about 35% of them appearing once. The antigens these receptors bind are not known. The sample consisted of cultured PBMCs, taken from culture after CMV antigen stimulation. Receptors were obtained from a human donor in good health (CMV status not recorded). Some clones in this sample may be carry-over from other donors' samples. CDR3s include the opening cysteine and the closing phenylalanine or tryptophan. The order of the fields is clone size, D gene, V gene, J gene, CDR3 protein, CDR3 DNA. D genes are given only for firm matches. Clone size is given for some rows only: seen once, a few or many times, or a class if the clone is expanded.

-	-	TRBV19	TRBJ2-4	CASSIEAGPTSDQYF	TGTGCCAGTAGTATAGAGGCCGGCCCCACCTCGGATCAGTACTTC
-	-	TRBV28	TRBJ2-1	CASYSSNNEQFF	TGTGCCAGCTATTCCTCTAACAATGAGCAGTTCTTC
few	-	TRBV12-3/TRBV12-4	TRBJ2-3	CASSLTGTLVPDTQYF	TGTGCCAGCAGTTTGACCGGAACACTTGTCCCAGATACGCAGTATTTT
-	-	TRBV19	TRBJ1-2	CASSGLGGYTF	TGTGCCAGTAGTGGACTGGGCGGCTACACCTTC
-	-	TRBV5-4	TRBJ2-1	CASSQGGLKPYNEQFF	TGTGCCAGCAGCCAAGGGGGACTAAAACCCTACAATGAGCAGTTCTTC
few	-	TRBV6-2/TRBV6-3	TRBJ2-2	CASTSVGGPTGELFF	TGTGCCAGCACCTCGGTGGGGGGCCCCACCGGGGAGCTGTTTTTT
-	TRBD2	TRBV7-2	TRBJ2-5	CASSQLAGTQETQYF	TGTGCCAGCAGCCAACTAGCGGGGACTCAAGAGACCCAGTACTTC
many	-	TRBV29-1	TRBJ1-4	CSARDPNEKLFF	TGCAGCGCCCGCGACCCAAATGAAAAACTGTTTTTT
few	TRBD1	TRBV7-2	TRBJ1-1	CASSSIQGGEAFF	TGTGCCAGCAGCTCCATCCAGGGGGGTGAAGCTTTCTTT
few	-	TRBV11-3	TRBJ2-2	CASSRMAGKAGELFF	TGTGCCAGCAGCCGAATGGCGGGAAAGGCCGGGGAGCTGTTTTTT
-	-	TRBV7-8	TRBJ2-5	CASSSGSRPQETQYF	TGTGCCAGCAGCTCGGGTTCCCGCCCCCAAGAGACCCAGTACTTC
few	TRBD1	TRBV25-1	TRBJ1-1	CASSERTGRAFF	TGTGCCAGCAGTGAAAGGACAGGGCGAGCTTTCTTT
-	TRBD1	TRBV6-8	TRBJ2-3	CASSYPGTGGTDTQYF	TGTGCCAGCAGTTACCCCGGGACAGGGGGCACAGATACGCAGTATTTT
few	-	TRBV28	TRBJ2-1	CAGAGGRAHNEQFF	TGTGCCGGGGCAGGGGGGAGGGCGCACAATGAGCAGTTCTTC
-	-	TRBV6-2/TRBV6-3	TRBJ2-1	CASHSASYNEQFF	TGTGCCAGCCACAGTGCATCCTACAATGAGCAGTTCTTC
-	TRBD1	TRBV28	TRBJ2-5	CASYDEQGVQETQYF	TGTGCCAGCTACGACGAGCAGGGGGTTCAAGAGACCCAGTACTTC
few	-	TRBV19	TRBJ1-1	CASSISGRWNTEAFF	TGTGCCAGTAGTATTTCCGGCAGGTGGAACACTGAAGCTTTCTTT
few	-	TRBV7-2	TRBJ1-5	CASSLWGEYQPQHF	TGTGCCAGCAGCTTGTGGGGGGAATATCAGCCCCAGCATTTT